This TCR beta chain came from a study of blood T cell repertoires in COVID-19. Study details: The study drew acute and convalescent COVID-19 samples from the United States, Italy and Spain. The cDNA or gDNA used as material had been derived from T cells, B-cell-depleted T cells, or PBMCs.

Per the authors' pipeline: Cell counts per sample came from amplifying reference gene primers. Assay used: immunoSEQ multiplex PCR; TCRdb lists only in-frame clones, some missing. V and J calls plus clone size are reproduced from that table; the DNA served to infer D and trimming. The sample records more than 130,000 clones, roughly 80% being singletons. There are many counts of this clone. The CDR3 runs 16 residues. Germline loops: CDR1 MNHEY, CDR2 SVGAGI. V was shortened by 3 bases and J by 4 bases, with 18 bases between the two germline ends. Sequenced material: peripheral blood. This TCR derives from a woman older than 75 in a cohort sampled during active or convalescent COVID-19. V gene TRBV6-5 combines with J gene TRBJ1-2, with D unresolved. CDR3 DNA sequence: TGTGCCAGCAGTTATGACCCGGAAGGAGGATTCTATGGCTACACCTTC. Its translation is CASSYDPEGGFYGYTF.